The 23 T cell receptor beta chains in this list originate from one sample, sequenced in a study of identical twins. TCRdb re-called the 5' RACE reads with MiXCR, one entry per CDR3 protein. Here the sample spans some 570,000 distinct CDR3 sequences, 20% to 25% being singletons. These sequences were also reported in another study, on yellow fever vaccine responses in identical twins.

The specimen sequenced was CD4+ T cells sorted from blood. Receptor source: a woman between 18 and 29 years old in good health.

V usage is TRBV18 and J usage is TRBJ2-1, with D possibly matching TRBD2 (5 bases). Trimming cost V 2 bases and J 2 bases, with 19 bases left between them. The germline gives CDR1 KGHSH, CDR2 LQKENI. The CDR3 covers 18 residues. CDR3 loop: CASSPSAGLKPAYNEQFF. The CDR3 DNA follows: TGTGCCAGCTCACCAAGCGCGGGTTTAAAGCCAGCCTACAATGAGCAGTTCTTC.

This clonotype turned up a few times. V gene TRBV25-1 combines with J gene TRBJ1-1, with D unclear. Germline V gives CDR1 MGHDK, CDR2 SYGVNS. With 1 base removed from V and 0 bases from J, the gap between germline ends came to 6 bases. The CDR3 contains 14 residues. As DNA, the CDR3 is TGTGCCAGCAGTGAATCAGCCATGAACACTGAAGCTTTCTTT. Its translation is CASSESAMNTEAFF.

This clonotype was seen more than once but under ten times. The chain links TRBV3-1 to TRBJ1-2; no clear D gene. V was shortened by 1 base and J by 1 base, with 7 bases between the two germline ends. The CDR3 sequence is 14 residues long. Germline lookup yields CDR1 LGHDT and CDR2 YNNKEL (reference sequence). The CDR3, as DNA: TGTGCCAGCAGCCAAGGCGGGTTTAACTATGGCTACACCTTC. This sequence encodes CASSQGGFNYGYTF.

This clonotype showed up just a few times. The chain employs TRBV28 and TRBJ1-6; 8 bases line up with TRBD1. Per the germline V gene, CDR1 is MDHEN and CDR2 is SYDVKM. The CDR3 contains 15 residues. With 5 bases clipped from V and 5 bases from J, the junction kept 5 bases outside the gene matches. CDR3 sequence (DNA): TGTGCCAGCAGTACCTACAGGGGGGATAATTCACCCCTCCACTTT. Encoded protein: CASSTYRGDNSPLHF.

The chain joins TRBV6-1 to TRBJ2-1, with D unclear. Trimming cost V 6 bases and J 0 bases, with 12 bases left between them. CDR3 size: 15 residues. Germline CDR1 is MNHNS and CDR2 is SASEGT. CDR3 nucleotide sequence: TGTGCCAGCAGCCCAGACTGGAGCTCCTACAATGAGCAGTTCTTC. Translated: CASSPDWSSYNEQFF.

Only a few counts were recorded for this clonotype. The rearrangement joins TRBV6-5 to TRBJ2-7; D gene ambiguous. Per the germline V gene, CDR1 is MNHEY and CDR2 is SVGAGI. V dropped 2 bases and J dropped 3 bases, with 14 bases sitting between them. The CDR3 is made up of 15 amino acids. This chain's CDR3 is CASSYRSSGDYEQYF. CDR3 coding DNA: TGTGCCAGCAGTTACCGGAGCTCAGGAGACTACGAGCAGTACTTC.

The V call is TRBV12-3 or TRBV12-4, the J call TRBJ1-3; TRBD1 matches 11 bases. The V segment lost 7 bases and the J segment 3 bases; nucleotides outside the gene matches: 5. The CDR3 loop spans 15 amino acids. The CDR3 DNA follows: TGTGCCAGCAATCCGGACAGGGGGCTTGGAAACACCATATATTTT. It is translated as CASNPDRGLGNTIYF.

CDR3 amino acids: CASTPQVAGANTGELFF. The CDR3 DNA sequence: TGCGCCAGCACCCCTCAGGTAGCGGGAGCGAACACCGGGGAGCTGTTTTTT. V is TRBV5-1 and J is TRBJ2-2; TRBD2 matches at 9 bases. The CDR3 loop spans 17 amino acids. The germline V gene encodes CDR1 SGHRS and CDR2 YFSETQ. V shed 6 bases and J 0 bases; nucleotides not matched to a gene: 9.

The sample holds a few counts of this clonotype. This sequence joins TRBV11-3 and TRBJ2-1; 12 nucleotides align to TRBD2. The V segment lost 5 bases and the J segment 0 bases; nucleotides outside the gene matches: 8. The CDR3 loop spans 18 amino acids. The germline CDR1 and CDR2 sequences are SGHNT and YENEEA. CDR3 DNA sequence: TGTGCCAGCAGCAAGGGACTAGCGGGCCGAAGCTCCTACAATGAGCAGTTCTTC. The encoded protein is CASSKGLAGRSSYNEQFF.

In its sample, this clonotype was seen a few times. V usage is TRBV6-4 and J usage is TRBJ1-6; D ambiguous. This CDR3 region has 12 residues. Germline V gene sequence: CDR1 MRHNA, CDR2 SNTAGT. The ends were cut back, 3 bases at V and 7 bases at J, with 4 bases in the middle. In nucleotides, the CDR3 is TGTGCCAGCAGTGATGGAAATTCACCCCTCCACTTT. Translating it yields CASSDGNSPLHF.

This clonotype was found a few times. The chain employs TRBV7-2 and TRBJ2-1, with 7 nucleotides matching TRBD2. Germline lookup yields CDR1 SGHTA and CDR2 FQGNSA. This CDR3 region has 16 residues. The trim removed 0 bases at V and 5 bases at J, leaving 7 bases unmatched. The DNA for the CDR3 is TGTGCCAGCAGCTTAGCGCTAGCTAGCGGACACAATGAGCAGTTCTTC. Translating gives CASSLALASGHNEQFF.

The CDR3 sequence: CSAPREGGTDTQYF. The CDR3 bases are TGCAGTGCTCCCCGGGAGGGTGGCACAGATACGCAGTATTTT. The chain couples TRBV20-1 to TRBJ2-3; 8 bases map to TRBD2. Germline V lookup: CDR1 DFQATT, CDR2 SNEGSKA (reference sequence). This CDR3 spans 14 amino acids. V was pared by 5 bases and J by 1 base, with 5 bases of the junction left unmatched.

Here the CDR3 DNA reads TGTGCCAGCAGCCCGGCGGGGGTCTCCTACAATGAGCAGTTCTTC. This sequence encodes CASSPAGVSYNEQFF. The J gene is TRBJ2-1, the V gene TRBV7-9; the match to TRBD2 covers 7 bases. V lost 5 bases and J lost 0; bases outside the gene matches: 4. Germline CDR1 SEHNR, CDR2 FQNEAQ (reference sequence). This CDR3 comprises 15 residues.

This clonotype was seen many times. The rearrangement links TRBV12-3 or TRBV12-4 to TRBJ2-1, with TRBD2 identical over 10 bases. V was pared by 5 bases and J by 7 bases, with 5 bases of the junction left unmatched. This CDR3 is 14 amino acids long. The CDR3 protein is CASSLKREGNEQFF. CDR3 DNA: TGTGCCAGCAGTCTTAAGCGGGAGGGTAATGAGCAGTTCTTC.

This clonotype has more than one count but fewer than ten. The V call is TRBV29-1, the J call TRBJ2-2; TRBD2 matches at 9 bases. Germline trimming cut 4 bases from V and 0 bases from J; bases unmatched to any gene: 6. Germline V gives CDR1 SQVTM, CDR2 ANQGSEA. This CDR3 has 16 amino acids. The CDR3 DNA reads as TGCAGCGTTGTAAATAGCGGGGGATCGAACACCGGGGAGCTGTTTTTT. It is translated as CSVVNSGGSNTGELFF.

DNA of the CDR3: TGTGCCACCAGCAGAGCCCAACTAGCGGGACAAGAGACCCAGTACTTC. It yields the protein CATSRAQLAGQETQYF. The chain employs TRBV15 and TRBJ2-5, with 10 bases aligning to TRBD2. Germline CDR1 is LNHNV and CDR2 is YYDKDF (reference sequence). The CDR3 is made up of 16 amino acids. The V gene end was trimmed by 1 base and the J gene end by 2 bases; junction bases not matched to a gene: 4.

The J gene is TRBJ1-2, the V gene TRBV10-3, with D maybe TRBD1 (5 bases). The CDR3 contains 12 residues. CDR1 is ENHRY and CDR2 is SYGVKD in the germline V gene. The germline V and J ends were trimmed by 3 bases and 8 bases, with 10 bases remaining between them. This CDR3 reads CAISDSGTGYTF. The DNA for the CDR3 is TGTGCCATCAGTGACTCAGGGACCGGCTACACCTTC.

The V gene is TRBV24-1, the J gene TRBJ1-5; a possible D gene is TRBD1 (5 bases). The CDR3 is 13 residues long. CDR1 and CDR2 from the germline V gene are KGHDR and SFDVKD. The V and J ends lost 2 bases and 7 bases respectively, with 8 bases between them. The CDR3 is CATSDSGIQPQHF. As DNA, the CDR3 is TGTGCCACCAGTGATTCAGGGATCCAGCCCCAGCATTTT.

This clonotype was counted a few times. The CDR3 nucleotides are TGTGCCAGCAGCTACGGGAAAGGGGTTGTCAAAAACATTCAGTACTTC. Amino acid sequence: CASSYGKGVVKNIQYF. The gene calls are TRBV7-2 and TRBJ2-4; D is perhaps TRBD1 or TRBD2 (5 bases each). The germline V and J ends were trimmed by 4 bases and 3 bases, with 16 bases remaining between them. The CDR3 consists of 16 residues. CDR1 SGHTA and CDR2 FQGNSA come from the germline V gene.

The CDR3 DNA is TGTGCCAGCAGCCAGTTCAGGGTAATGGGAAACATTCAGTACTTC. It codes for CASSQFRVMGNIQYF. The chain has TRBV13 and TRBJ2-4, with a weak D call TRBD1 (5 bases). CDR3 length: 15 amino acids. Germline lookup yields CDR1 PRHDT and CDR2 FYEKMQ (reference sequence). Trimming cost V 5 bases and J 6 bases, with 17 bases left between them.

This chain joins TRBV29-1 and TRBJ2-1; 9 nucleotides align to TRBD2. Germline CDR1 is SQVTM and CDR2 is ANQGSEA. With V trimmed by 4 bases and J by 7 bases, 5 bases remained unmatched. The CDR3 contains 13 residues. Here the CDR3 reads CSVAAGGRNEQFF. The CDR3 bases are TGCAGCGTTGCGGCGGGGGGGCGTAATGAGCAGTTCTTC.

The table lists this clonotype with a few counts. J is TRBJ2-5 and V is TRBV24-1; no firm D call. The V gene lost 5 bases and the J gene lost 4 bases, with 7 bases spanning the gap. CDR1 KGHDR and CDR2 SFDVKD come from the germline V gene. The CDR3 consists of 12 residues. DNA of the CDR3: TGTGCCACCAGTGGAACTGGAGAGACCCAGTACTTC. It encodes CATSGTGETQYF.

V and J are TRBV7-9 and TRBJ2-5; D unresolved. Trimming left V 2 bases short and J 5 bases short, with 6 bases between. The CDR3 runs to 12 residues. The germline CDR1 and CDR2 sequences are SEHNR and FQNEAQ (reference sequence). CDR3 bases: TGTGCCAGCAGCTTACCGTGGGAGACCCAGTACTTC. Amino acids: CASSLPWETQYF.